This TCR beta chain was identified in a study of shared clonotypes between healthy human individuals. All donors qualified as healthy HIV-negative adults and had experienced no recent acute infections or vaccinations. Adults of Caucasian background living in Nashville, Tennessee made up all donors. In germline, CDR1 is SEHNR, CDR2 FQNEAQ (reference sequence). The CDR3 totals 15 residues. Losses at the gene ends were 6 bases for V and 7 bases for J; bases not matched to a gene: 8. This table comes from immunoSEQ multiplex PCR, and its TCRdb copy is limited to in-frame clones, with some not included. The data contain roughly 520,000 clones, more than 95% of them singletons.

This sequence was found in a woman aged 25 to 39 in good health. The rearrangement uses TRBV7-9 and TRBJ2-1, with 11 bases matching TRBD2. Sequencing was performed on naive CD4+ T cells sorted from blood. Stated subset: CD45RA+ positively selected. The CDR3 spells CASRSGTSGLNEQFF. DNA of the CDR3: TGTGCCAGCAGGTCCGGGACTAGCGGCTTGAATGAGCAGTTCTTC.